A selection of T cell receptor beta chains follows, all from one sample in a study of blood T cell repertoires in COVID-19. Clones were sequenced by immunoSEQ multiplex PCR, and TCRdb holds only the in-frame ones, with some missing. Of 300,000 to 350,000 clones in the sample, approximately 91% are singletons; the top ten hold 7.3%. Source material: peripheral blood. All receptors derive from a woman in her 70s with COVID-19, enrolled during active disease. Both conserved end residues are part of each CDR3. A D gene is named only where the DNA matches it firmly. Clone size is not always given. Where it is, it says once, few, many or a class for expanded clones.

j_call clone_size v_call d_call cdr3_aa cdr3_nt
TRBJ2-7 once TRBV6-2/TRBV6-3 TRBD1 CASSYTLHGQAYEQYF TGTGCCAGCAGTTACACACTACATGGACAGGCCTACGAGCAGTACTTC
TRBJ2-7 . TRBV28 TRBD1 CASSSGDRGRYEQYF TGTGCCAGCAGTTCCGGGGACAGGGGACGCTACGAGCAGTACTTC
TRBJ1-1 . TRBV27 . CASSFTGYTEAFF TGTGCCAGCAGTTTCACAGGATACACTGAAGCTTTCTTT
TRBJ1-2 . TRBV9 TRBD1 CASSLTGEYGYTF TGTGCCAGCAGTTTGACAGGGGAATATGGCTACACCTTC
TRBJ2-5 . TRBV2 . CASTSLRETQYF TGTGCCAGTACCTCTCTGAGGGAGACCCAGTACTTC
TRBJ1-5 once TRBV5-1 TRBD1 CASSWTGGSQPQHF TGCGCCAGCAGCTGGACAGGGGGCAGTCAGCCCCAGCATTTT
TRBJ1-3 few TRBV28 . CASSSLWTFSGNTIYF TGTGCCAGCAGTTCGCTCTGGACATTCTCTGGAAACACCATATATTTT
TRBJ2-6 . TRBV19 . CASSIAGASPSGANVLTF TGTGCCAGTAGTATTGCGGGGGCATCACCTTCTGGGGCCAACGTCCTGACTTTC
TRBJ1-1 . TRBV5-1 . CASSRGQTDMNTEAFF TGCGCCAGCAGCCGAGGCCAAACCGATATGAACACTGAAGCTTTCTTT
TRBJ2-6 . TRBV21-1 . CASTCSGANVLTF TGTGCCAGCACCTGCTCTGGGGCCAACGTCCTGACTTTC
TRBJ1-1 . TRBV2 . CASSESGGAGTEAFF TGTGCCAGCAGTGAGTCGGGGGGCGCGGGCACTGAAGCTTTCTTT
TRBJ2-1 . TRBV2 TRBD1 CASRDRGLVEQFF TGTGCCAGCCGGGACAGGGGGCTCGTTGAGCAGTTCTTC
TRBJ1-5 . TRBV19 . CASSPDSGRSNQPQHF TGTGCCAGTAGTCCCGATTCAGGGAGGAGCAATCAGCCCCAGCATTTT
TRBJ2-1 . TRBV13 TRBD1 CASSIFNRGKEQFF TGTGCCAGCAGCATATTTAACAGGGGTAAGGAGCAGTTCTTC
TRBJ1-1 . TRBV19 TRBD1 CASSIRQGLNTEAFF TGTGCCAGTAGTATCAGACAGGGGCTGAACACTGAAGCTTTCTTT
TRBJ2-1 . TRBV9 . CASSLTRGAYNEQFF TGTGCCAGCAGCTTGACCAGGGGGGCTTACAATGAGCAGTTCTTC
TRBJ1-2 . TRBV7-2 TRBD1 CASSHASRTGNYGYTF TGTGCCAGCAGTCACGCAAGTAGGACAGGGAACTATGGCTACACCTTC
TRBJ2-7 . TRBV28 TRBD1 CASSLAAGTGESYEQYF TGTGCCAGCAGTCTTGCTGCCGGGACAGGGGAGAGCTACGAGCAGTACTTC
TRBJ2-3 . TRBV27 TRBD2 CASSLRRGGTPQYF TGTGCCAGCAGTTTACGCCGCGGGGGGACACCGCAGTATTTT
TRBJ1-2 . TRBV9 . CASSPEHTPNYGYTF TGTGCCAGCAGCCCGGAGCATACACCAAACTATGGCTACACCTTC
TRBJ2-7 . TRBV24-1 . CATSDLPGAEQYF TGTGCCACCAGTGATTTGCCTGGGGCCGAGCAGTACTTC
TRBJ2-2 . TRBV24-1 TRBD1 CATSAVRVGTGMTGELFF TGTGCCACCAGTGCCGTCAGGGTGGGGACAGGGATGACCGGGGAGCTGTTTTTT
TRBJ2-5 few TRBV7-9 . CASSGGIQETQYF TGTGCCAGCAGCGGCGGGATTCAAGAGACCCAGTACTTC
TRBJ1-5 . TRBV28 TRBD1 CASSFLTRGFSNQPQHF TGTGCCAGCAGTTTTTTAACCAGGGGGTTTAGCAATCAGCCCCAGCATTTT
TRBJ2-3 . TRBV27 . CASGLQGSITDTQYF TGTGCCAGCGGGTTACAGGGCTCCATCACAGATACGCAGTATTTT
TRBJ1-4 . TRBV6-5 . CASSYSFYVRHEKLFF TGTGCCAGCAGTTACTCGTTCTATGTCAGGCATGAAAAACTGTTTTTT
TRBJ1-2 . TRBV5-5 TRBD1 CASSYAQGGISGYTF TGTGCCAGCAGTTACGCACAGGGGGGCATTTCTGGCTACACCTTC
TRBJ1-4 . TRBV2 . CASSEGQARGKLFF TGTGCCAGCAGTGAAGGGCAGGCTCGTGGAAAACTGTTTTTT
TRBJ2-1 . TRBV5-1 . CASSVRGFSSYNEQFF TGCGCCAGCAGCGTAAGGGGGTTTAGCTCCTACAATGAGCAGTTCTTC
TRBJ2-1 . TRBV6-5 TRBD2 CASCGGLTNEQFF TGTGCCAGCTGCGGGGGACTGACAAATGAGCAGTTCTTC
TRBJ2-2 . TRBV5-1 TRBD1 CASSPGQQSGELFF TGCGCCAGCAGCCCGGGACAGCAGTCCGGGGAGCTGTTTTTT
TRBJ2-4 once TRBV24-1 TRBD1 CATSDSTGTGDLNIQYF TGTGCCACCAGTGATAGTACCGGGACAGGGGATTTAAACATTCAGTACTTC
TRBJ1-2 . TRBV6-2/TRBV6-3 TRBD1 CASSYVMGQAGNYGYTF TGTGCCAGCAGTTACGTCATGGGACAGGCGGGAAACTATGGCTACACCTTC
TRBJ1-2 . TRBV19 . CAGTSGEGHYGYTF TGTGCCGGTACCTCCGGGGAGGGGCACTATGGCTACACCTTC
TRBJ1-1 . TRBV7-9 . CASIRSSLNTEAFF TGTGCCAGCATCCGCAGTTCCCTGAACACTGAAGCTTTCTTT
TRBJ1-1 . TRBV5-6 . CASSLGSRAAFF TGTGCCAGCAGCTTGGGGAGCAGGGCAGCTTTCTTT
TRBJ2-1 . TRBV29-1 . CSVEEGYEQFF TGCAGCGTTGAAGAGGGCTATGAGCAGTTCTTC
TRBJ1-5 . TRBV4-1 TRBD1 CASSQPGTGVEQPQHF TGCGCCAGCAGCCAACCCGGGACAGGGGTTGAGCAGCCCCAGCATTTT
TRBJ1-1 . TRBV7-2 . CASSLGPGIRNTEAFF TGTGCCAGCAGCTTAGGGCCGGGGATAAGGAACACTGAAGCTTTCTTT
TRBJ1-3 . TRBV11-2 TRBD1 CASSLYPQGAGNTIYF TGTGCCAGCAGCTTATACCCCCAGGGGGCGGGAAACACCATATATTTT
TRBJ1-6 . TRBV7-8 . CASSYQGRGGSPLHF TGTGCCAGCAGCTATCAGGGAAGGGGTGGTTCACCCCTCCACTTT
TRBJ2-7 once TRBV7-3 TRBD2 CASSLAAGNSYEQYF TGTGCCAGCAGCCTAGCGGCGGGGAATTCCTACGAGCAGTACTTC
TRBJ2-1 . TRBV9 . CASSVGAEVTMGQFF TGTGCCAGCAGCGTAGGAGCGGAAGTTACAATGGGGCAGTTCTTC
TRBJ2-5 few TRBV12-5 TRBD1 CASGGQGAETQYF TGTGCTAGTGGAGGACAGGGGGCAGAGACCCAGTACTTC
TRBJ1-1 . TRBV2 . CASSYDRKAFF TGTGCCAGCAGTTATGACAGGAAAGCTTTCTTT
TRBJ2-1 once TRBV5-1 TRBD2 CASSLASSGSYNEQFF TGCGCCAGCAGCTTGGCTTCTAGCGGCTCCTACAATGAGCAGTTCTTC
TRBJ1-5 once TRBV30 . CAWSTGSRQPQHF TGTGCCTGGAGTACGGGGTCGCGACAGCCCCAGCATTTT
TRBJ2-7 . TRBV28 . CASSFWTVTSSYEQYF TGTGCCAGCAGTTTCTGGACAGTTACCAGCTCCTACGAGCAGTACTTC